The table lists the clone carrying this T cell receptor (beta chain) with a few counts. These data are taken from a study of cytomegalovirus exposure and HLA in healthy donors. Only in-frame clones appear in the TCRdb table, and some are missing; sequencing was by immunoSEQ multiplex PCR. The data hold fewer than 150,000 clones, with about 85% observed a single time. This clonotype was obtained from a young man in good health and CMV-seropositive. The sample comprised PBMCs.

CDR3 in DNA: TGTGCCAGCAGCCTAAGGGGAGGGGTTTTTGGAAACACCATATATTTT. Translating gives CASSLRGGVFGNTIYF. This chain uses TRBV27 with TRBJ1-3; D is perhaps TRBD1 (5 bases). CDR1 is MNHEY, CDR2 SMNVEV, per germline (reference sequence). Trimming cost V 6 bases and J 3 bases, with 18 bases left between them. This CDR3 spans 16 amino acids.